These 8 T cell receptor beta chains share one sample of origin, sequenced in a study of T cell responses to AZD1222 COVID-19 vaccine (dated by TCRdb to 2020 to 2022). The time point label corresponds to: baseline before first vaccination. Library creation used the immunoSEQ multiplex PCR assay. The immuneACCESS repertoire file appears here via TCRdb, limited to in-frame rearrangements. These files lack a portion of the clones; in checked studies, under half of the deficit traces to unresolved V genes, and the cause of the others is not known. The sample table holds roughly 180,000 clones, of which roughly nine tenths were seen once. Roughly 2.5% of the sample comes from the top ten. The material sequenced was peripheral blood, taken on day 0 of AZD1222 vaccination. All receptors derive from an adult in good health.

The rearrangement uses TRBV19 and TRBJ1-5, with TRBD1 as a possible D gene (6 bases). Looked up from germline, CDR1 is LNHDA and CDR2 is SQIVND (reference sequence). V was clipped by 8 bases and J by 0 bases, with 17 bases between them. The CDR3 totals 16 residues. The CDR3 region has the DNA TGTGCCAGTCGCCCGGACAGCTTTGATAGCAATCAGCCCCAGCATTTT. Encoded protein: CASRPDSFDSNQPQHF.

This rearrangement joins TRBV27 to TRBJ1-1; TRBD1 aligns across 8 bases. Germline V gives CDR1 MNHEY, CDR2 SMNVEV (reference sequence). The CDR3 length is 19 residues. The V and J ends lost 0 bases and 0 bases, in that order; junction bases with no gene match: 12. CDR3 DNA: TGTGCCAGCAGTTTATCGTTCCCCCGGGACAGGATATTGAACACTGAAGCTTTCTTT. It translates to CASSLSFPRDRILNTEAFF.

J is TRBJ1-2 and V is TRBV20-1, with D uncertain. Deletions cut 3 bases from V and 0 bases from J, with 14 bases between. This CDR3 comprises 15 residues. The germline CDR1 and CDR2 sequences are DFQATT and SNEGSKA (reference sequence). This CDR3 is CSASAAGRSNYGYTF. The CDR3, as DNA: TGCAGTGCTAGTGCGGCGGGGAGATCTAACTATGGCTACACCTTC.

The CDR3 bases are TGTGCCACCAGTGACCCCCCACCTCAGGGGGCAGTGAACACCGGGGAGCTGTTTTTT. It is translated as CATSDPPPQGAVNTGELFF. The rearrangement links TRBV24-1 to TRBJ2-2, with TRBD1 identical over 8 bases. After removal of 4 bases from V and 1 base from J, the junction contained 13 bases not matched to a gene. The V gene's germline CDR1 is KGHDR and CDR2 SFDVKD. The CDR3 has 19 amino acids.

V usage is TRBV6-5 and J usage is TRBJ2-7; TRBD2 might be the D (6 bases). Germline V gives CDR1 MNHEY, CDR2 SVGAGI. The CDR3 runs 14 residues. V dropped 7 bases and J dropped 0 bases, with 13 bases sitting between them. The CDR3 reads CASNLAGSSYEQYF. In nucleotides, the CDR3 is TGTGCCAGCAACTTGGCGGGGAGCTCCTACGAGCAGTACTTC.

The chain is built from TRBV6-1 and TRBJ2-7; 8 bases are shared with TRBD2. This CDR3 comprises 15 residues. The ends lost 2 bases at V and 2 bases at J; junction bases unmatched: 5. Germline CDR1 MNHNS, CDR2 SASEGT. The CDR3 here is CASSESSGSPYEQYF. In DNA form, the CDR3 reads TGTGCCAGCAGTGAAAGCAGCGGGAGTCCCTACGAGCAGTACTTC.

This chain links TRBV5-1 with TRBJ2-7; 12 bases match TRBD2. The CDR3 runs 17 residues. V shed 2 bases, J shed 2 bases, and the junction held 8 bases outside the gene matches. In germline, CDR1 is SGHRS, CDR2 YFSETQ. The chain's CDR3 is CASSLLAGGPTAYEQYF. In DNA form, the CDR3 reads TGCGCCAGCAGCTTACTAGCGGGAGGACCGACGGCCTACGAGCAGTACTTC.

This clone was counted a single time. CDR3: CAISAEAAPSYEQYF. The CDR3 bases are TGTGCCATCAGTGCGGAAGCGGCACCCTCCTACGAGCAGTACTTC. This rearrangement joins TRBV10-3 to TRBJ2-7, with D tentatively TRBD2 (5 bases). Trimming left V 4 bases short and J 0 bases short, with 13 bases between. The CDR3 consists of 15 residues. The germline V gene encodes CDR1 ENHRY and CDR2 SYGVKD.